This TCR beta chain was observed in a study of control samples from healthy donors and cancer patients. This clone counts as large. This CDR3 is 15 amino acids long. V lost 5 bases and J 3 bases, leaving 16 bases between the germline ends. Germline CDR1 MDHEN, CDR2 SYDVKM. Profiled with immunoSEQ multiplex PCR; TCRdb holds only in-frame clones, not every one. Of about 51,000 clones detected, 80% appear once; the ten largest clones hold roughly 9.1%. This rearrangement joins TRBV28 to TRBJ1-2; D unresolved. The sequence was obtained from a man between 65 and 85 years old in good health. Sequenced input: blood. The CDR3 protein is CASSPGPSPYYGYTF. CDR3 bases: TGTGCCAGCAGTCCCGGCCCTTCCCCATACTATGGCTACACCTTC.